These 3 T cell receptor beta chains were all obtained from the same sample, sequenced in a study of T cell responses to AZD1222 COVID-19 vaccine. Produced via immunoSEQ multiplex PCR; TCRdb's table is partial and in-frame only. The data hold 150,000 to 200,000 clones, with 88% observed a single time. This specimen consisted of peripheral blood, obtained 28 days after the second AZD1222 dose. The receptors shown here come from an adult who received the AZD1222 COVID-19 vaccine.

Comment on this clone: The sample contains more than one DNA sequence encoding this CDR3. The chain couples TRBV6-1 to TRBJ1-6, with D perhaps matching TRBD1 (5 bases). In germline, CDR1 is MNHNS, CDR2 SASEGT. Trimming cost V 3 bases and J 10 bases, with 10 bases left between them. CDR3 length equals 13 residues. The CDR3 sequence is CASSEGGNSPLHF. CDR3 DNA sequence: TGTGCCAGCAGTGAGGGGGGGAACTCACCCCTCCACTTT.

This rearrangement joins TRBV7-2 to TRBJ2-3; D might be TRBD1 (5 bases). CDR3 size: 19 residues. Looked up from germline, CDR1 is SGHTA and CDR2 is FQGNSA. V was trimmed by 0 bases and J by 6 bases, leaving 25 bases between them. As DNA, the CDR3 is TGTGCCAGCAGCTTAGCGATTGGACAAGGTCCACGTTTTAGGGATACGCAGTATTTT. Translated: CASSLAIGQGPRFRDTQYF.

V usage is TRBV30 and J usage is TRBJ2-5; D is unresolved. The CDR3 totals 12 residues. V was cut by 1 base and J by 6 bases, with 9 bases left in between. The germline CDR1 and CDR2 sequences are GTSNPN and SVGIG (reference sequence). CDR3 sequence reads: CAWSGGSQTQYF. CDR3 DNA sequence: TGTGCCTGGAGTGGGGGTTCTCAGACCCAGTACTTC.